This entry lists 17 T cell receptor beta chains sequenced from one sample in a study of sequential checkpoint blockade in melanoma. The treatment denotes: randomized to nivolumab then ipilimumab (arm A) or the reverse (arm B). The table came from immunoSEQ multiplex PCR; TCRdb's copy has only in-frame clones and leaves some out. Of approximately 20,000 clones listed, 26% were seen once; the top ten hold around 6.7%. The sample in question was tumor tissue (inferred from file names), obtained from a patient given nivolumab and ipilimumab in sequence. These receptors were obtained from a human donor with melanoma.

This chain uses TRBV28 with TRBJ2-7; 11 bases agree with TRBD2. CDR3 length equals 17 residues. V lost 5 bases to trimming and J lost 3 bases; unmatched junction nucleotides: 12. Germline values: CDR1 MDHEN, CDR2 SYDVKM. This CDR3 is CASSPSWVAGGLYEQYF. DNA for the CDR3: TGTGCCAGCAGTCCGTCGTGGGTAGCGGGAGGGCTCTACGAGCAGTACTTC.

The V call is TRBV11-3, the J call TRBJ1-2; TRBD1 aligns across 12 bases. The CDR3 has 15 residues. In germline, CDR1 is SGHNT, CDR2 YENEEA. Trimming took 1 base from V and 8 from J; bases not matched to a gene: 5. CDR3 amino acids: CASSLGAGTGGGYTF. The CDR3 DNA follows: TGTGCCAGCAGCTTAGGGGCCGGGACAGGGGGCGGCTACACCTTC.

The chain employs TRBV14 and TRBJ2-7; D gene ambiguous. V was cut by 0 bases and J by 6 bases, with 12 bases left in between. The CDR3 consists of 14 residues. Per the germline V gene, CDR1 is SGHDN and CDR2 is FVKESK. The CDR3 sequence is CASSQEQVLAEQYF. CDR3 nucleotide sequence: TGTGCCAGCAGCCAAGAGCAGGTCCTGGCCGAGCAGTACTTC.

This clone was found a few times. V is TRBV19 and J is TRBJ1-1; D call uncertain. This CDR3 contains 13 residues. V was shortened by 7 bases and J by 0 bases, with 9 bases between the two germline ends. The germline V gene encodes CDR1 LNHDA and CDR2 SQIVND (reference sequence). This CDR3 is CASIEGLNTEAFF. The CDR3 DNA reads TGTGCCAGTATTGAAGGGCTGAACACTGAAGCTTTCTTT.

This clone has more than one count but fewer than ten. This sequence joins TRBV28 and TRBJ1-5; 7 bases agree with TRBD1. V lost 4 bases, J lost 3 bases, and 3 bases stayed unmatched. This CDR3 has 14 residues. Germline values: CDR1 MDHEN, CDR2 SYDVKM. The CDR3 region is CASSSDRNNQPQHF. The CDR3 region has the DNA TGTGCCAGCAGTTCGGACAGGAACAATCAGCCCCAGCATTTT.

This rearrangement joins TRBV11-3 to TRBJ2-1, with D perhaps TRBD1 (6 bases). This CDR3 has 15 amino acids. The germline V gene has CDR1 SGHNT and CDR2 YENEEA. V was trimmed by 0 bases and J by 3 bases, leaving 9 bases between them. CDR3 sequence reads: CASSLEQGSYNEQFF. Here the CDR3 DNA reads TGTGCCAGCAGCTTAGAACAGGGAAGCTACAATGAGCAGTTCTTC.

The V gene is TRBV7-1, the J gene TRBJ2-2, with D maybe TRBD2 (6 bases). TRBV7-1 is classed as an ORF, of uncertain function. The CDR3 has 13 amino acids. CDR3 amino acids: CALATRRPGELFF. CDR3 sequence (DNA): TGTGCTCTAGCGACCAGGAGACCCGGGGAGCTGTTTTTT.

This clone was seen more than once but under ten times. V gene TRBV11-3 combines with J gene TRBJ2-7, with 8 positions matching TRBD1. Per the germline V gene, CDR1 is SGHNT and CDR2 is YENEEA. The CDR3 covers 16 residues. Germline trimming cut 5 bases from V and 0 bases from J; bases unmatched to any gene: 9. This chain's CDR3 is CASSPRRQGHSYEQYF. CDR3 nucleotide sequence: TGTGCCAGCAGCCCGCGCCGACAGGGGCACTCCTACGAGCAGTACTTC. The full variable domain, its missing parts supplied by reference TRBV11-3 and TRBJ2-7, is EAGVVQSPRYKIIEKKQPVAFWCNPISGHNTLYWYLQNLGQGPELLIRYENEEAVDDSQLPKDRFSAERLKGVDSTLKIQPAELGDSAVYLCASSPRRQGHSYEQYFGPGTRLTVT.

There are a few counts of this clone. This chain connects TRBV11-3 to TRBJ2-1, with 14 bases fitting TRBD2. V gave up 5 bases and J gave up 5 bases; unmatched junction bases: 8. This CDR3 is built from 17 residues. Germline values: CDR1 SGHNT, CDR2 YENEEA. Here the CDR3 DNA reads TGTGCCAGCAGCATTGGACTAGCGGGAGGATCAGACAATGAGCAGTTCTTC. The encoded protein is CASSIGLAGGSDNEQFF.

This clone was detected only a few times. The gene calls are TRBV19 and TRBJ2-1; weak D call: TRBD2 (7 bases). Germline-derived CDR1 and CDR2 are LNHDA and SQIVND (reference sequence). The CDR3 is 16 amino acids. The V gene lost 5 bases and the J gene lost 2 bases, with 16 bases spanning the gap. CDR3 residues: CASSLRGGSTYNEQFF. The CDR3 DNA reads TGTGCCAGTAGTCTCAGGGGCGGGAGTACCTACAATGAGCAGTTCTTC.

This clone is labeled as medium-sized. V gene TRBV6-8 combines with J gene TRBJ1-5, with a tentative D call TRBD1 (5 bases). The CDR3 extends over 13 amino acids. Trimming cost V 10 bases and J 3 bases, with 13 bases left between them. CDR1 and CDR2 (germline): MNHGY, SAAAGT. In DNA, the CDR3 is TGTGCCACAATCGACAGCCCCAATCAGCCCCAGCATTTT. Protein product: CATIDSPNQPQHF.

The rearrangement joins TRBV28 to TRBJ2-7; weak D call: TRBD2 (5 bases). Between the trimmed V and J ends, which lost 6 bases and 2 bases, there was a span of 8 bases. Per germline, CDR1 MDHEN and CDR2 SYDVKM. The CDR3 has 12 residues. Here the CDR3 reads CASSSGTYEQYF. The CDR3 DNA sequence: TGTGCCAGCAGCAGCGGAACCTACGAGCAGTACTTC.

V is TRBV12-5 and J is TRBJ1-5; D is unclear. Germline V gene sequence: CDR1 LGHNT, CDR2 FRNRAP. V lost 1 base and J 6 bases, leaving 19 bases between the germline ends. The CDR3 sequence is 17 residues long. This CDR3 is CASGLARSRRPTQPQHF. The CDR3 coding sequence is TGTGCTAGTGGTTTGGCCCGCTCGAGGAGGCCTACTCAGCCCCAGCATTTT.

CDR3 in DNA: TGTGCCTGGAGTGTACTTGGCAGGGCCCCTGAAGCTTTCTTT. As protein: CAWSVLGRAPEAFF. The chain has TRBV30 and TRBJ1-1; maybe TRBD1 (5 bases). Germline values: CDR1 GTSNPN, CDR2 SVGIG (reference sequence). The CDR3 has 14 amino acids. With 0 bases removed from V and 6 bases from J, the gap between germline ends came to 14 bases.

This clone was detected a few times. The chain carries TRBV11-3 and TRBJ2-1; tentatively, D is TRBD1 or TRBD2 (5 bases each). CDR3 size: 15 residues. The ends were cut back, 4 bases at V and 2 bases at J, with 12 bases in the middle. The germline V gene encodes CDR1 SGHNT and CDR2 YENEEA. For the CDR3, the DNA is TGTGCCAGCAGCTCCCAAGGGACCACCTACAATGAGCAGTTCTTC. Residues: CASSSQGTTYNEQFF.

This clone was detected only a few times. The V gene is TRBV6-8, the J gene TRBJ2-3, with unresolved D. Trimming pared 10 bases from V and 1 base from J, leaving 9 bases between. CDR3 length: 12 amino acids. The germline V gene encodes CDR1 MNHGY and CDR2 SAAAGT. The chain's CDR3 is CATTTRTDTQYF. The CDR3 DNA is TGTGCCACCACGACCCGCACAGATACGCAGTATTTT.

The chain couples TRBV14 to TRBJ2-7; 10 positions agree with TRBD2. This CDR3 has 15 residues. V shed 10 bases, J shed 0 bases, and the junction held 9 bases outside the gene matches. Germline values: CDR1 SGHDN, CDR2 FVKESK. The CDR3 protein is CATSLAGAFSYEQYF. CDR3 bases: TGTGCCACCTCTCTAGCGGGGGCCTTCTCCTACGAGCAGTACTTC.